This entry lists 31 T cell receptor beta chains sequenced from one sample in a study of breast tumors, draining lymph nodes, adjacent tissues. In TCRdb, the multiplex PCR reads were re-called with MiXCR into one record per CDR3 protein. The sample records around 100,000 distinct CDR3 sequences, 21% being singletons. The lymph nodes were axillary draining lymph nodes from breast cancer patients. The sample was axillary lymph node tissue. Receptors originate from a female donor with breast cancer. Some clones in this sample may be carry-over from other donors' samples.

This clonotype was recorded at least ten times. The CDR3 protein is CSARSGTSSGNTIYF. The CDR3 DNA is TGCAGTGCTAGGTCCGGGACCTCGAGCGGAAACACCATATATTTT. The chain employs TRBV20-1 and TRBJ1-3; D is perhaps TRBD1 (5 bases). Germline CDR1 DFQATT, CDR2 SNEGSKA (reference sequence). CDR3 length equals 15 residues. The V gene lost 3 bases and the J gene lost 4 bases, with 16 bases spanning the gap.

Many counts were recorded for this clonotype. The chain carries TRBV10-2 and TRBJ2-3, with 13 bases matching TRBD2. CDR1 and CDR2 (germline): WSHSY, SAAADI. CDR3 length equals 18 residues. Germline trimming cut 3 bases from V and 0 bases from J; bases unmatched to any gene: 6. Here the CDR3 reads CASSDLTSGGPSTDTQYF. The CDR3 DNA is TGCGCCAGCAGTGACCTGACTAGCGGGGGGCCGAGCACAGATACGCAGTATTTT.

In its sample, this clonotype was seen many times. The chain carries TRBV2 and TRBJ2-7; the D is unclear. The CDR3 totals 11 residues. Trimming removed 6 bases at V and 0 bases at J, with 3 bases between. Looked up from germline, CDR1 is SNHLY and CDR2 is FYNNEI. CDR3 sequence reads: CASRDSYEQYF. The CDR3 region has the DNA TGTGCCAGCAGGGACTCCTACGAGCAGTACTTC. The complete variable domain, with remaining parts taken from reference TRBV2 and TRBJ2-7, reads EPEVTQTPSHQVTQMGQEVILRCVPISNHLYFYWYRQILGQKVEFLVSFYNNEISEKSEIFDDQFSVERPDGSNFTLKIRSTKLEDSAMYFCASRDSYEQYFGPGTRLTVT.

This clonotype was observed at least ten times. The chain joins TRBV19 to TRBJ1-2, with D unclear. Germline CDR1 is LNHDA and CDR2 is SQIVND (reference sequence). This CDR3 is 14 amino acids long. The V and J ends lost 4 bases and 4 bases respectively, with 13 bases between them. CDR3 in amino acids: CASSTVVSGYGYTF. CDR3 coding DNA: TGTGCCAGTAGTACTGTGGTCTCGGGCTATGGCTACACCTTC. Based on the CDR3 plus reference TRBV19 and TRBJ1-2, the full variable domain is DGGITQSPKYLFRKEGQNVTLSCEQNLNHDAMYWYRQDPGQGLRLIYYSQIVNDFQKGDIAEGYSVSREKKESFPLTVTSAQKNPTAFYLCASSTVVSGYGYTFGSGTRLTVV.

This clonotype was seen ten or more times. CDR3 in DNA: TGTGCCAGCAGCATATTGGGCCTGGCATCTCAAGAGACCCAGTACTTC. It encodes CASSILGLASQETQYF. This chain joins TRBV6-6 and TRBJ2-5; D unresolved. Germline lookup yields CDR1 MNHNY and CDR2 SVGAGI (reference sequence). V gave up 6 bases and J gave up 2 bases, with 19 bases separating them. The CDR3 is 16 residues long.

This clonotype was recorded many times. J is TRBJ2-1 and V is TRBV9; D not resolved. CDR1 and CDR2 (germline): SGDLS, YYNGEE. V was clipped by 3 bases and J by 4 bases, with 5 bases between them. The CDR3 loop spans 12 amino acids. CDR3 sequence reads: CASSAKYNEQFF. CDR3 bases: TGTGCCAGCAGCGCAAAATACAATGAGCAGTTCTTC.

In its sample, this clonotype was seen a few times. The rearrangement uses TRBV25-1 and TRBJ1-1; 7 nucleotides match TRBD1. Per germline, CDR1 MGHDK and CDR2 SYGVNS. The V and J ends lost 8 bases and 0 bases, in that order; junction bases with no gene match: 3. The CDR3 has 13 amino acids. CDR3 coding DNA: TGTGCCAGCGGGGGACAGTTGAACACTGAAGCTTTCTTT. It encodes CASGGQLNTEAFF.

This chain uses TRBV11-2 with TRBJ1-1; TRBD1 matches 10 bases. This CDR3 is built from 18 residues. CDR1 is SGHAT and CDR2 is FQNNGV in the germline V gene. Trimming took 3 bases from V and 3 from J; bases not matched to a gene: 13. CDR3 DNA sequence: TGTGCCAGCAGCTTCACTTACTGGACAGGGGGGATCGACACTGAAGCTTTCTTT. It codes for CASSFTYWTGGIDTEAFF. The full variable domain, in which reference TRBV11-2 and TRBJ1-1 provide the parts outside the CDR3, is EAGVAQSPRYKIIEKRQSVAFWCNPISGHATLYWYQQILGQGPKLLIQFQNNGVVDDSQLPKDRFSAERLKGVDSTLKIQPAKLEDSAVYLCASSFTYWTGGIDTEAFFGQGTRLTVV.

This clonotype was detected ten times or more. The chain links TRBV7-2 to TRBJ1-5, with D unclear. The germline V gene encodes CDR1 SGHTA and CDR2 FQGNSA. Trimming shortened V by 0 bases and J by 6 bases, and 12 bases separated the two germline ends. This CDR3 comprises 15 residues. CDR3: CASSLAFGISQPQHF. The CDR3 DNA reads as TGTGCCAGCAGCTTAGCGTTCGGTATCAGTCAGCCCCAGCATTTT.

At least ten counts were recorded for this clonotype. This chain connects TRBV11-2 to TRBJ2-1; 10 bases agree with TRBD2. V trimming: 1 base; J trimming: 7 bases; junction bases outside the gene matches: 7. The CDR3 spans 16 residues. The germline gives CDR1 SGHAT, CDR2 FQNNGV. As DNA, the CDR3 is TGTGCCAGCAGCTTAGGTGCTAGCGGGAGTTCTAATGAGCAGTTCTTC. Translating it yields CASSLGASGSSNEQFF.

This clonotype has at least ten counts. CDR3 amino acids: CASSQTGFRNQYGYTF. CDR3 in DNA: TGTGCCAGCAGCCAAACAGGGTTTAGGAACCAGTATGGCTACACCTTC. The chain is built from TRBV5-6 and TRBJ1-2; weak D call: TRBD1 (6 bases). The germline CDR1 and CDR2 sequences are SGHDT and YYEEEE. The CDR3 length is 16 residues. V shed 4 bases and J shed 5 bases, with 21 bases lying between them.

The genes are TRBV2 and TRBJ2-3; 11 bases match TRBD2. The length of the CDR3 is 16 residues. Germline V gene lookup returns CDR1 SNHLY and CDR2 FYNNEI. The V gene end was trimmed by 7 bases and the J gene end by 4 bases; junction bases not matched to a gene: 10. The CDR3 DNA follows: TGTGCCAGCACACTACGACTAGCGGGAAGGGCAGATACGCAGTATTTT. Translated: CASTLRLAGRADTQYF. The full variable domain, with the rest looked up from reference TRBV2 and TRBJ2-3, is EPEVTQTPSHQVTQMGQEVILRCVPISNHLYFYWYRQILGQKVEFLVSFYNNEISEKSEIFDDQFSVERPDGSNFTLKIRSTKLEDSAMYFCASTLRLAGRADTQYFGPGTRLTVL.

Many counts were recorded for this clonotype. The chain joins TRBV7-9 to TRBJ2-7; D may match TRBD1 or TRBD2 (5 bases each). Germline V gene data show CDR1 as SEHNR and CDR2 as FQNEAQ (reference sequence). The CDR3 contains 13 residues. V lost 3 bases and J 3 bases, leaving 9 bases between the germline ends. The chain's CDR3 is CASSFEGFYEQYF. Here the CDR3 DNA reads TGTGCCAGCAGCTTTGAGGGGTTCTACGAGCAGTACTTC.

This clonotype has a count of ten or more. The V gene is TRBV30, the J gene TRBJ2-5, with TRBD1 matching over 8 bases. Germline CDR1 GTSNPN, CDR2 SVGIG (reference sequence). With V trimmed by 3 bases and J by 4 bases, 4 bases remained unmatched. The CDR3 runs 13 residues. As DNA, the CDR3 is TGTGCCTGGAGCGTCGGACAGGGAGAGACCCAGTACTTC. This encodes CAWSVGQGETQYF.

This clonotype came up many times. This sequence joins TRBV20-1 and TRBJ2-3, with D unresolved. V shed 0 bases and J shed 11 bases, with 12 bases lying between them. The CDR3 covers 12 residues. CDR1 and CDR2 (germline): DFQATT, SNEGSKA (reference sequence). CDR3 bases: TGCAGTGCTAGAGAACCCGGGCTAGGGCAGTATTTT. This sequence encodes CSAREPGLGQYF.

Regarding this clonotype: A single base separates this from a much larger clone, so it may be a read error. The chain employs TRBV5-5 and TRBJ2-7, with 7 bases fitting TRBD1. CDR1 is SGHKS and CDR2 is YYEKEE in the germline V gene (reference sequence). V lost 0 bases and J lost 7; bases outside the gene matches: 10. This CDR3 region has 15 residues. As DNA, the CDR3 is TGTGCCAGCAGCTTGGGACAGGGCTCCTACAATGAGCAGTACTTC. Amino acids: CASSLGQGSYNEQYF.

This chain connects TRBV6-1 to TRBJ2-3; D is uncertain. Trimming shortened V by 1 base and J by 1 base, and 9 bases separated the two germline ends. This CDR3 spans 15 amino acids. Germline V lookup: CDR1 MNHNS, CDR2 SASEGT. The chain's CDR3 is CASSEGKGRTDTQYF. The CDR3, as DNA: TGTGCCAGCAGTGAAGGAAAGGGCCGCACAGATACGCAGTATTTT.

The genes are TRBV4-1 and TRBJ1-1, with D uncertain. CDR3 length equals 13 residues. Trimming left V 4 bases short and J 2 bases short, with 8 bases between. CDR1 is MGHRA, CDR2 YSYEKL, per germline. The CDR3 region has the DNA TGCGCCAGCAGCCCCCGGGGAAACACTGAAGCTTTCTTT. Amino acid sequence: CASSPRGNTEAFF.

Ten or more counts support this clonotype. The chain uses TRBV3-1 and TRBJ2-7, with D perhaps matching TRBD2 (6 bases). The CDR3 runs 15 residues. Trimming removed 1 base from V and 4 bases from J, with 14 bases in between. From germline, CDR1 is LGHDT and CDR2 YNNKEL (reference sequence). CDR3 coding DNA: TGTGCCAGCAGCCAAGGACTAACGGGAGTTTACGAGCAGTACTTC. It is translated as CASSQGLTGVYEQYF.

This clonotype was detected ten times or more. V and J are TRBV5-8 and TRBJ2-1, with D possibly TRBD2 on 6 matching bases. The CDR3 is made up of 16 amino acids. Germline V gene sequence: CDR1 SGHTS, CDR2 YDEGEE. V lost 0 bases to trimming and J lost 4 bases, with 14 bases between them. Here the CDR3 DNA reads TGTGCCAGCAGCTTGGAAAGCGGGCACTCTTACAATGAGCAGTTCTTC. It encodes CASSLESGHSYNEQFF.

V gene TRBV27 combines with J gene TRBJ1-2; TRBD1 matches 9 bases. Germline V lookup: CDR1 MNHEY, CDR2 SMNVEV (reference sequence). V lost 5 bases, J lost 4 bases, and 11 bases stayed unmatched. There are 16 residues in the CDR3. The CDR3 DNA follows: TGTGCCAGCAGTCCCTCCGGGACAGGGAGGGTCTATGGCTACACCTTC. This sequence encodes CASSPSGTGRVYGYTF.

In its sample, this clonotype was seen many times. This chain joins TRBV7-8 and TRBJ2-7; 8 bases line up with TRBD2. V lost 0 bases and J lost 9; bases outside the gene matches: 7. Germline CDR1 is SGHVS and CDR2 is FQNEAQ. This CDR3 is 14 amino acids long. The CDR3 protein is CASSLAAGVDVQYF. Written as DNA, the CDR3 is TGTGCCAGCAGCTTAGCAGCGGGAGTGGATGTGCAGTACTTC.

This chain's CDR3 is CASSPNHSYEQYF. CDR3 coding DNA: TGTGCCAGCAGCCCAAATCATTCCTACGAGCAGTACTTC. The chain uses TRBV12-1 and TRBJ2-7. TRBV12-1 represents a pseudogene. This CDR3 comprises 13 residues.

The chain recombines TRBV20-1 with TRBJ2-6; D may be TRBD2 (6 bases). V was clipped by 3 bases and J by 0 bases, with 12 bases between them. CDR1 DFQATT and CDR2 SNEGSKA come from the germline V gene (reference sequence). The CDR3 is 16 amino acids. The CDR3 spells CSASGSGLSGANVLTF. The DNA of the CDR3 is TGCAGTGCTAGTGGCAGCGGGCTCTCTGGGGCCAACGTCCTGACTTTC.

This clonotype came up many times. The rearrangement joins TRBV7-3 to TRBJ2-5, with TRBD1 matching 8 bases. CDR3 length: 13 amino acids. The germline CDR1 and CDR2 sequences are SGHTA and FQGTGA. After removal of 5 bases from V and 5 bases from J, the junction contained 4 bases not matched to a gene. The chain's CDR3 is CASSPNRGETQYF. The CDR3 DNA reads as TGTGCCAGCAGCCCGAACAGGGGGGAGACCCAGTACTTC.

The rearrangement uses TRBV11-2 and TRBJ2-2; TRBD2 matches 13 bases. Germline CDR1 reads SGHAT; CDR2 reads FQNNGV. This CDR3 contains 17 residues. V lost 5 bases to trimming and J lost 2 bases; unmatched junction nucleotides: 5. CDR3 sequence reads: CASSKTSGRTNTGELFF. The CDR3 region has the DNA TGTGCCAGCAGCAAGACTAGCGGGAGGACCAACACCGGGGAGCTGTTTTTT.

This clonotype came up many times. CDR3 amino acids: CASSLMGFGSRNTIYF. The CDR3 DNA sequence: TGTGCCAGCAGCTTAATGGGCTTTGGCAGTAGAAACACCATATATTTT. The chain recombines TRBV7-8 with TRBJ1-3; D remains ambiguous. V was shortened by 2 bases and J by 5 bases, with 16 bases between the two germline ends. Germline V gene lookup returns CDR1 SGHVS and CDR2 FQNEAQ. This CDR3 is built from 16 residues.

For this clonotype: An end of the junction does not agree with germline; a read error may underlie this. This chain joins TRBV12-3 or TRBV12-4 and TRBJ2-1; 10 bases map to TRBD2. The CDR3 consists of 14 residues. CDR3 residues: CASSLTSGKVEQLF. CDR3 coding DNA: TGTGCCAGCAGTTTAACTAGCGGGAAGGTTGAGCAGCTCTTC.

This clonotype has at least ten counts. The rearrangement links TRBV5-5 to TRBJ1-2; D not certain. From germline, CDR1 is SGHKS and CDR2 YYEKEE (reference sequence). V was pared by 2 bases and J by 1 base, with 6 bases between. The CDR3 extends over 13 amino acids. The CDR3 region is CASSFDGNYGYTF. CDR3 nucleotide sequence: TGTGCCAGCAGCTTCGACGGTAACTATGGCTACACCTTC.

This clonotype came up many times. This sequence joins TRBV20-1 and TRBJ2-1; 8 bases are a match to TRBD1. Losses at the gene ends were 5 bases for V and 5 bases for J; bases not matched to a gene: 8. CDR1 is DFQATT, CDR2 SNEGSKA, per germline (reference sequence). The CDR3 sequence is 14 residues long. The DNA of the CDR3 is TGCAGTGCTTCGGACAGGGTGCACCACAATGAGCAGTTCTTC. Translation gives CSASDRVHHNEQFF.

This clonotype was detected only a few times. The chain has TRBV13 and TRBJ2-3, with TRBD1 matching over 7 bases. V shed 4 bases and J 3 bases; nucleotides not matched to a gene: 16. There are 18 residues in the CDR3. Germline-derived CDR1 and CDR2 are PRHDT and FYEKMQ (reference sequence). Here the CDR3 reads CASSSEGLKQGRTDTQYF. As DNA, the CDR3 is TGTGCCAGCAGCTCAGAGGGATTAAAACAGGGGCGGACAGATACGCAGTATTTT.